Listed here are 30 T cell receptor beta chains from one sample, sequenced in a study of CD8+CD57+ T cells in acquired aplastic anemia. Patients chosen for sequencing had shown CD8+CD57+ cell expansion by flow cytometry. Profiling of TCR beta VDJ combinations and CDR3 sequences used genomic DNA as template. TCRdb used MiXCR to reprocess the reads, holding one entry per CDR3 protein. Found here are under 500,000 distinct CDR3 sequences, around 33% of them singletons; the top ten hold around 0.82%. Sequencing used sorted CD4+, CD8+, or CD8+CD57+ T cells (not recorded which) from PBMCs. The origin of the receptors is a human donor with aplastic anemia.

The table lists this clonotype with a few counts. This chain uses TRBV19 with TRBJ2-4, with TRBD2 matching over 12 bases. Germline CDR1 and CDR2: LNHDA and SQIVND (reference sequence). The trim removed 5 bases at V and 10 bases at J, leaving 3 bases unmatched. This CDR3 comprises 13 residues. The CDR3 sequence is CASSPSGGGIQYF. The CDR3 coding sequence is TGTGCCAGTAGTCCTAGCGGGGGGGGAATTCAGTACTTC.

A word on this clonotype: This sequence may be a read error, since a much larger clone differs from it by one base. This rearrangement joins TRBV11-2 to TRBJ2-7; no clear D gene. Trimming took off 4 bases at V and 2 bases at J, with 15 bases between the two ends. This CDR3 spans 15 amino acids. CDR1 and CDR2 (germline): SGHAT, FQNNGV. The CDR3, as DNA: TGTGCCAGCAGCTCAACCCGCCTTGGTGCCTACGAGCAGTACTTC. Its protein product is CASSSTRLGAYEQYF. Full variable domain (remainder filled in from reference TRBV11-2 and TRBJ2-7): EAGVAQSPRYKIIEKRQSVAFWCNPISGHATLYWYQQILGQGPKLLIQFQNNGVVDDSQLPKDRFSAERLKGVDSTLKIQPAKLEDSAVYLCASSSTRLGAYEQYFGPGTRLTVT.

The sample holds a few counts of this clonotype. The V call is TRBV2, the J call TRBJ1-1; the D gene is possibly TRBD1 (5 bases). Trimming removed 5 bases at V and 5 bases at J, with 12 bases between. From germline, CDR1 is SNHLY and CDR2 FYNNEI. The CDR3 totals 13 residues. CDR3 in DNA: TGTGCCAGCAGTTTGGAGAGGGGAACTGAAGCTTTCTTT. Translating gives CASSLERGTEAFF. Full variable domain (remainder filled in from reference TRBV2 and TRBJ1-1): EPEVTQTPSHQVTQMGQEVILRCVPISNHLYFYWYRQILGQKVEFLVSFYNNEISEKSEIFDDQFSVERPDGSNFTLKIRSTKLEDSAMYFCASSLERGTEAFFGQGTRLTVV.

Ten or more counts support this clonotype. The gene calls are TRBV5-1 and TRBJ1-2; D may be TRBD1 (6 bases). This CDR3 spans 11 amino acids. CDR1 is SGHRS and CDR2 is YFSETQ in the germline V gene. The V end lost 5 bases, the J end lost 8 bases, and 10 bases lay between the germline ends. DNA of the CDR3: TGCGCCAGCAGGGACAGTCACGGCTACACCTTC. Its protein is CASRDSHGYTF.

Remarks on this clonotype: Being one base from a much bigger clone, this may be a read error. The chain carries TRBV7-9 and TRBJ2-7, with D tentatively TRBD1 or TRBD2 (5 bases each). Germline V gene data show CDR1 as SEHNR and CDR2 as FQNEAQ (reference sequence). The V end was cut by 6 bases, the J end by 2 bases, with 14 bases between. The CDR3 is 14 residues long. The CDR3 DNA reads TGTGCCAGCAGTCGAGGGACGGACCCCTACGAGCAGTACTTC. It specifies CASSRGTDPYEQYF.

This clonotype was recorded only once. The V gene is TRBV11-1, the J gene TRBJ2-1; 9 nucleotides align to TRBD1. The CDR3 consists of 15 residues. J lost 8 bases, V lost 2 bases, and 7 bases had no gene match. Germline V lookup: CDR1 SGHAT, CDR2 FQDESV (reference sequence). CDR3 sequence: CASSLRDRARDEQFF. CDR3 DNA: TGTGCCAGCAGCTTAAGGGACAGGGCGCGGGATGAGCAGTTCTTC.

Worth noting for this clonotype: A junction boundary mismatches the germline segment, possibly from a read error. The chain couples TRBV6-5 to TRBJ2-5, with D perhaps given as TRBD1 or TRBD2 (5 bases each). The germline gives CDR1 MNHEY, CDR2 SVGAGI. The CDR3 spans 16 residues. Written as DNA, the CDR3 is TGTGCCAGCTCCTACTCGGGCCATTCTAGAGGGGAGACCCAGTACTTT. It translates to CASSYSGHSRGETQYF.

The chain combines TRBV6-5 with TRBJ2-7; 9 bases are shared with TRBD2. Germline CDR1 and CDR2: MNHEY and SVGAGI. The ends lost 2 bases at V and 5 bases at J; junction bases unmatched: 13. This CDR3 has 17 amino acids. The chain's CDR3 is CASSYTASSGSINEQYF. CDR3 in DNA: TGTGCCAGCAGTTACACGGCAAGTAGCGGGAGTATCAACGAGCAGTACTTC.

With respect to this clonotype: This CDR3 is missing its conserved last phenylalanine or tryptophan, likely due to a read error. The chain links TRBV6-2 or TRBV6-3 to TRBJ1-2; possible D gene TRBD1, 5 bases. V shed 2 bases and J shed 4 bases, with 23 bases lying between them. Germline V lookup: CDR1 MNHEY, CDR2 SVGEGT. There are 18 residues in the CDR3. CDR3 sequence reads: CASSYGAGRGASAYGYTL. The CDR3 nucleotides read TGTGCCAGCAGTTACGGAGCAGGGCGTGGGGCATCCGCCTATGGCTACACCCTC.

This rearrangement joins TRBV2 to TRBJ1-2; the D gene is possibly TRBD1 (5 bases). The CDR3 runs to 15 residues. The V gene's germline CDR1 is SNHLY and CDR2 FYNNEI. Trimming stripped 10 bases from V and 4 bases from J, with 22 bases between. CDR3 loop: CATASTGRGSYGYTF. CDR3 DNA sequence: TGTGCCACGGCCTCGACGGGACGGGGGAGCTATGGCTACACCTTC.

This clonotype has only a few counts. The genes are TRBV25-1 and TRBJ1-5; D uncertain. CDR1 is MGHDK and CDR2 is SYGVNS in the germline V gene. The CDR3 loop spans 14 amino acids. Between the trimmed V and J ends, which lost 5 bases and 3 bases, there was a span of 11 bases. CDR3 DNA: TGTGCCAGCAGTTTTGCAGGACTCAATCAGCCCCAGCATTTT. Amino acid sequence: CASSFAGLNQPQHF.

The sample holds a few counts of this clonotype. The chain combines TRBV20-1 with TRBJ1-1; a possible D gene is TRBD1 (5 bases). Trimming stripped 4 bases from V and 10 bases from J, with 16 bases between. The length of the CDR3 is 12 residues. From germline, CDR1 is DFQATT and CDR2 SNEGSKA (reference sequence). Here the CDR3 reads CSANNGGFSAFF. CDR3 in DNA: TGCAGTGCTAATAACGGGGGTTTCTCAGCTTTCTTT.

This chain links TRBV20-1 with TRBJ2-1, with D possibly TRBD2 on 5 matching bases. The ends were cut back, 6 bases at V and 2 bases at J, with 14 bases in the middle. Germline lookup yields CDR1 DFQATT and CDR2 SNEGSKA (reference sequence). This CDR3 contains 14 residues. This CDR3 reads CSARTSRPYNEQFF. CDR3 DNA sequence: TGCAGTGCCCGAACTAGTCGCCCCTACAATGAGCAGTTCTTC.

The CDR3 is CSAPTSSYEQYF. CDR3 nucleotides: TGCAGCGCCCCGACGAGCTCCTACGAGCAGTACTTC. This sequence joins TRBV29-1 and TRBJ2-7; D not resolved. V gave up 7 bases and J gave up 0 bases, with 10 bases separating them. The V gene's germline CDR1 is SQVTM and CDR2 ANQGSEA. This CDR3 is built from 12 residues.

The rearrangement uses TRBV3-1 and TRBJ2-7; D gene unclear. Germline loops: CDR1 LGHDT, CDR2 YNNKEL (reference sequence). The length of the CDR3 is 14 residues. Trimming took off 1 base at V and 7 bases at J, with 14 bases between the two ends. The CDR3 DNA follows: TGTGCCAGCAGCCAAGCCCGTCTGTTGGGTGAGCAGTACTTC. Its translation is CASSQARLLGEQYF.

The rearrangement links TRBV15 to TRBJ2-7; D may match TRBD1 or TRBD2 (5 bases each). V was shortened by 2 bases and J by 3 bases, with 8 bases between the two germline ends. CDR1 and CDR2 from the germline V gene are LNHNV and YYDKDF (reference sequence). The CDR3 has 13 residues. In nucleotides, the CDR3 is TGTGCCACCAGCAGAACAGGACTCTACGAGCAGTACTTC. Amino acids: CATSRTGLYEQYF.

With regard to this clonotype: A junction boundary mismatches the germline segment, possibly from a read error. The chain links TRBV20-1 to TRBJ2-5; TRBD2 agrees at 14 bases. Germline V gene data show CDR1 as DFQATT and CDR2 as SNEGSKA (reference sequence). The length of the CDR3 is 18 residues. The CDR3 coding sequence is TGTAGTGCTTTACGACTAGCGGGGGGGCTGGCTGGAGGAGAGACCCAGTACTTC. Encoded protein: CSALRLAGGLAGGETQYF.

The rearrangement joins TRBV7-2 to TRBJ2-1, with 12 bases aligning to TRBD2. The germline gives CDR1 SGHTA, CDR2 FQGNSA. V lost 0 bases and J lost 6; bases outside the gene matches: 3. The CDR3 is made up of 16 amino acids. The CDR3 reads CASSLAPSGRVNEQFF. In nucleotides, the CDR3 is TGTGCCAGCAGCTTAGCTCCTAGCGGGAGGGTCAATGAGCAGTTCTTC.

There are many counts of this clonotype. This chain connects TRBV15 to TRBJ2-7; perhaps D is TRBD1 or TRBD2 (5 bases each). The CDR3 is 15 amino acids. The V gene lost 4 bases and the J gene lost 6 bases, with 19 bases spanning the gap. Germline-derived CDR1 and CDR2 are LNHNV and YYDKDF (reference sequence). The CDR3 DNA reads TGTGCCACCAGCACGCGTCGGAGAGGGGTCTCCGAGCAGTACTTC. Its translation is CATSTRRRGVSEQYF.

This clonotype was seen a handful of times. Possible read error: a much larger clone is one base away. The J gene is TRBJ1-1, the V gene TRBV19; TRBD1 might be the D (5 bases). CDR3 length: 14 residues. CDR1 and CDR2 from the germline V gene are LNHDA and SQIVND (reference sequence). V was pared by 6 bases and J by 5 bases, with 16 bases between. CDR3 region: CASSQWGRETEAFF. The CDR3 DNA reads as TGTGCCAGTAGCCAATGGGGCAGGGAAACTGAAGCTTTCTTT.

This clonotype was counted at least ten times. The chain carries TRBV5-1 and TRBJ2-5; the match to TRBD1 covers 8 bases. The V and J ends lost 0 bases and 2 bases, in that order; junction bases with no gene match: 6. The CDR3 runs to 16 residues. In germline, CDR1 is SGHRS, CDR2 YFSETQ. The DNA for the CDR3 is TGCGCCAGCAGCTTGGGTGGACAGGGTGGACAAGAGACCCAGTACTTC. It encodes CASSLGGQGGQETQYF.

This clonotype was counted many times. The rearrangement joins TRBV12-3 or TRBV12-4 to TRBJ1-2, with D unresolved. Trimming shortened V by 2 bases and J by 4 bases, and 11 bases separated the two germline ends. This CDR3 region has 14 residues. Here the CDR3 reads CASSLRAASYGYTF. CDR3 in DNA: TGTGCCAGCAGTTTACGCGCGGCCTCCTATGGCTACACCTTC.

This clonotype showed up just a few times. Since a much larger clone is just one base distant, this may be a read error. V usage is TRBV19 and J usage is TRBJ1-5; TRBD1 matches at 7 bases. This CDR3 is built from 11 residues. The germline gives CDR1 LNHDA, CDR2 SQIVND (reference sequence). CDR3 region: CAGSRQGSQHF. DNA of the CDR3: TGTGCCGGTAGTCGACAGGGCTCCCAGCATTTT.

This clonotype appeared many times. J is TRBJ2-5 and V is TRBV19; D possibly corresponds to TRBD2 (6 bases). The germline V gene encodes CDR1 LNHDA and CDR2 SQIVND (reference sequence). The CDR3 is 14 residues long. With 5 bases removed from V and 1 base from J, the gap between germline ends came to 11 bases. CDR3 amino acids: CASSSGGFQETQYF. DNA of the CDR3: TGTGCCAGTAGTTCCGGAGGGTTCCAAGAGACCCAGTACTTC.

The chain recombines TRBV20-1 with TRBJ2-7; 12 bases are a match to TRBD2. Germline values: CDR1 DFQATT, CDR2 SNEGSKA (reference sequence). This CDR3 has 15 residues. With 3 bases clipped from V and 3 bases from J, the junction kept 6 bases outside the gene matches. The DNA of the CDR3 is TGCAGTGCTAGTGCGAGACTAGCGGGAGTCTACGAGCAGTACTTC. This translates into CSASARLAGVYEQYF.

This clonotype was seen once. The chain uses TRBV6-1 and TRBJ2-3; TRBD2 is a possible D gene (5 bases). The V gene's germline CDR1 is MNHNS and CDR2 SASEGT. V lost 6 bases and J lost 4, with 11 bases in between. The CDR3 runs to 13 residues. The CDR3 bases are TGTGCCAGCAGGGAAACTAGGCCAGATACGCAGTATTTT. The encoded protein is CASRETRPDTQYF.

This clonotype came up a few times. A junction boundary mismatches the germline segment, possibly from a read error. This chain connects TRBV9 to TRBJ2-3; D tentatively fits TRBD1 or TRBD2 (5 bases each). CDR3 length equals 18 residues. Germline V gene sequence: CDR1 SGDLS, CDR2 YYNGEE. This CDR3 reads CASSVAGRGREYTNTQYF. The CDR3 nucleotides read TGTGCCAGCAGCGTAGCTGGAAGGGGACGCGAGTACACAAATACGCAGTATTTT.

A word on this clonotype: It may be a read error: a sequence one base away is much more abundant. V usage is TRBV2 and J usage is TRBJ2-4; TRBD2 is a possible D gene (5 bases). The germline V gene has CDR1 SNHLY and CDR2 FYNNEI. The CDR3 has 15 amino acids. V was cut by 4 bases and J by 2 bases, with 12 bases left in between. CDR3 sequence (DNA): TGTGCCAGCAGTGGCCGGGGATTAACCAAAAACATTCAGTACTTC. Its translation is CASSGRGLTKNIQYF. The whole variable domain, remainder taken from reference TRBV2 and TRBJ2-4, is EPEVTQTPSHQVTQMGQEVILRCVPISNHLYFYWYRQILGQKVEFLVSFYNNEISEKSEIFDDQFSVERPDGSNFTLKIRSTKLEDSAMYFCASSGRGLTKNIQYFGAGTRLSVL.

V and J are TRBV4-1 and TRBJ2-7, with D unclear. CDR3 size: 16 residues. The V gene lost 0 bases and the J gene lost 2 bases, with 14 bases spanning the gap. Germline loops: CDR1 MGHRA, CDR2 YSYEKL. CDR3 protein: CASSQDGFLSTYEQYF. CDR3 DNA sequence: TGCGCCAGCAGCCAAGATGGTTTTCTCTCTACCTACGAGCAGTACTTC.

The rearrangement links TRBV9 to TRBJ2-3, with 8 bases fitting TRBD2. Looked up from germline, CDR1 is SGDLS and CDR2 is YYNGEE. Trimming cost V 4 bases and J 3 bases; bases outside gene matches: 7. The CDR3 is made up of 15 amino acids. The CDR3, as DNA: TGTGCCAGCAGCCCTCGGGGGGGGTCAACAGATACGCAGTATTTT. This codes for CASSPRGGSTDTQYF.